This passage covers 25 T cell receptor beta chains from one sample sequenced in a study of tumor-infiltrating lymphocytes in oesophageal squamous cell carcinoma. TCRdb re-derived calls from the PCR reads in MiXCR, one entry per CDR3 protein. The sample consists of around 22,000 distinct CDR3 sequences, around 37% of them appearing once. Sequencing input: esophageal tumor tissue. All receptors come from a female donor with esophageal squamous cell carcinoma.

The chain couples TRBV7-2 to TRBJ1-2; D is uncertain. Per germline, CDR1 SGHTA and CDR2 FQGNSA. This CDR3 has 14 amino acids. Trimming pared 2 bases from V and 2 bases from J, leaving 9 bases between. The CDR3 here is CASSLSAGNYGYTF. CDR3 sequence (DNA): TGTGCCAGCAGCTTATCCGCCGGGAACTATGGCTACACCTTC.

This clonotype was recorded many times. The CDR3 nucleotides read TGTGCCATCACGAATTCCGCGGGGACAGGGCTCGGGGGCGAGCAGTACTTC. Protein: CAITNSAGTGLGGEQYF. This rearrangement joins TRBV10-3 to TRBJ2-7; 9 nucleotides match TRBD1. The length of the CDR3 is 17 residues. V lost 7 bases and J lost 6; bases outside the gene matches: 19. Germline V gene data show CDR1 as ENHRY and CDR2 as SYGVKD.

The chain employs TRBV20-1 and TRBJ1-2, with D possibly being TRBD1 (5 bases). The CDR3 is 13 residues long. V lost 0 bases to trimming and J lost 1 base, with 6 bases between them. Germline V gene sequence: CDR1 DFQATT, CDR2 SNEGSKA (reference sequence). CDR3 bases: TGCAGTGCTAGAGACAGGGTTAACTATGGCTACACCTTC. Translation: CSARDRVNYGYTF.

This clonotype was counted between two and nine times. The CDR3, as DNA: TGTGCCAGCAGTTTAGATTTGGGGGATGAGCAGTACTTC. Its protein product is CASSLDLGDEQYF. The chain is built from TRBV28 and TRBJ2-1; D assignment may be TRBD1 or TRBD2 (5 bases each). The closer fit of TRBJ2-7 to the DNA end suggests the J call may be wrong. The germline V gene encodes CDR1 MDHEN and CDR2 SYDVKM. This CDR3 has 13 amino acids.

V and J are TRBV11-2 and TRBJ2-1; tentatively, D is TRBD2 (6 bases). Trimming took 4 bases from V and 7 from J, leaving 17 bases between them. There are 15 residues in the CDR3. Germline V lookup: CDR1 SGHAT, CDR2 FQNNGV. CDR3 in DNA: TGTGCCAGCAGCTATCCCGGGCTAGCGATTAATGAGCAGTTCTTC. Amino acids: CASSYPGLAINEQFF.

The sample holds many counts of this clonotype. The chain couples TRBV27 to TRBJ2-1; 9 bases map to TRBD1. The CDR3 is 15 residues long. Trimming at V came to 7 bases and at J to 7 bases, leaving 11 bases not matched to a gene. Germline values: CDR1 MNHEY, CDR2 SMNVEV (reference sequence). CDR3 sequence (DNA): TGTGCCAGCAACCTAAGAGACAGGGGGGTTAATGAGCAGTTCTTC. Translating gives CASNLRDRGVNEQFF.

Concerning this clonotype: The CDR3 carries no conserved terminal phenylalanine or tryptophan, so it likely arises from a read error. Because the CDR3's place on the DNA is in doubt, the DNA is left out and the CDR3 is given as listed by TCRdb. V and J are TRBV7-9 and TRBJ2-1; the table gives TRBD2 as D, unverified against the DNA. Germline values: CDR1 SEHNR, CDR2 FQNEAQ (reference sequence). The CDR3 contains 17 residues when both ends are counted. CDR3: CASSKMGGKNSPLHFGN.

This clonotype has just a few counts. The CDR3 carries no conserved terminal phenylalanine or tryptophan, so it likely arises from a read error. No DNA is shown, since the ends of the CDR3 on it are uncertain; the CDR3 is the one TCRdb lists. The V gene is TRBV27, the J gene TRBJ2-6; the table's D gene call, TRBD1, was not cross checked with the DNA. CDR1 MNHEY and CDR2 SMNVEV come from the germline V gene (reference sequence). The CDR3 comprises 16 residues, both ends counted. The CDR3 loop reads CASSLGGGSFEQFFGA.

This clonotype occurred many times. The chain couples TRBV5-5 to TRBJ1-2; D gene unclear. Deletions cut 2 bases from V and 6 bases from J, with 20 bases between. The CDR3 sequence is 16 residues long. Germline V CDR1 and CDR2: SGHKS, YYEKEE (reference sequence). The CDR3 nucleotides are TGTGCCAGCAGCTTAGACCCTCGTCCCAGCGGCCATGGCTACACCTTC. Protein sequence: CASSLDPRPSGHGYTF.

This clonotype is categorized as medium-sized (0.01 to 0.1%). The chain is built from TRBV12-3 or TRBV12-4 and TRBJ1-1; 10 bases are shared with TRBD1. The CDR3 runs 15 residues. J lost 4 bases, V lost 6 bases, and 8 bases had no gene match. The CDR3 DNA sequence: TGTGCCAGCAGGTCGGACAGGGGGTGGGCCACTGAAGCTTTCTTT. Translating gives CASRSDRGWATEAFF.

This clonotype was observed many times. The rearrangement uses TRBV7-2 and TRBJ1-3; D call uncertain. The CDR3 consists of 16 residues. Germline V gene sequence: CDR1 SGHTA, CDR2 FQGNSA. Trimming took 5 bases from V and 2 from J, leaving 16 bases between them. The CDR3 DNA reads as TGTGCCAGCAGCAACTCCGTTCGGGCGGCTGGAAACACCATATATTTT. Translated: CASSNSVRAAGNTIYF.

This clonotype qualifies as medium-sized. The chain is built from TRBV6-6 and TRBJ2-7; 9 bases fit TRBD2. The CDR3 extends over 15 amino acids. Germline V gene sequence: CDR1 MNHNY, CDR2 SVGAGI (reference sequence). After removal of 0 bases from V and 3 bases from J, the junction contained 3 bases not matched to a gene. CDR3 loop: CASSYSGLAIYEQYF. CDR3 sequence (DNA): TGTGCCAGCAGTTACTCGGGACTAGCCATCTACGAGCAGTACTTC.

This clonotype is judged medium-sized. V and J are TRBV6-1 and TRBJ2-7; 8 bases agree with TRBD2. The CDR3 length is 16 residues. V trimming: 5 bases; J trimming: 3 bases; junction bases outside the gene matches: 12. Germline CDR1 and CDR2: MNHNS and SASEGT. The CDR3 sequence is CASSPPGVAGFYEQYF. The CDR3 DNA follows: TGTGCCAGCAGTCCCCCTGGGGTAGCGGGATTCTACGAGCAGTACTTC.

CDR3 in amino acids: CASSLAGLAGETQYF. In DNA form, the CDR3 reads TGTGCCAGCAGCTTAGCGGGACTAGCGGGAGAGACCCAGTACTTC. This chain joins TRBV7-9 and TRBJ2-5; 12 bases agree with TRBD2. The V and J ends lost 0 bases and 4 bases, in that order; junction bases with no gene match: 0. The CDR3 covers 15 residues. Looked up from germline, CDR1 is SEHNR and CDR2 is FQNEAQ (reference sequence).

This clonotype qualifies as medium-sized (0.01 to 0.1%). The chain recombines TRBV7-9 with TRBJ2-1; D unresolved. Germline lookup yields CDR1 SEHNR and CDR2 FQNEAQ (reference sequence). This CDR3 is built from 13 residues. V was clipped by 2 bases and J by 8 bases, with 10 bases between them. The CDR3 coding sequence is TGTGCCAGCAGCTTATACCAGCCTTATGAGCAGTTCTTC. This codes for CASSLYQPYEQFF.

Many counts were recorded for this clonotype. The chain carries TRBV6-1 and TRBJ1-3; TRBD1 agrees at 9 bases. J was trimmed by 0 bases and V by 0 bases; bases with no gene match: 6. The CDR3 sequence is 18 residues long. Germline CDR1 reads MNHNS; CDR2 reads SASEGT. The CDR3 nucleotides read TGTGCCAGCAGTGAAGCGAGCTTACAGGGGGCCTCTGGAAACACCATATATTTT. This codes for CASSEASLQGASGNTIYF.

This chain joins TRBV7-3 and TRBJ2-3, with D hard to call. In germline, CDR1 is SGHTA, CDR2 FQGTGA. The CDR3 is 12 amino acids. V gave up 4 bases and J gave up 9 bases, with 11 bases separating them. CDR3 protein: CASSSPLGTQYF. The CDR3 DNA reads as TGTGCCAGCAGCTCTCCGTTAGGGACGCAGTATTTT.

This clonotype was seen at least ten times. The V call is TRBV6-1, the J call TRBJ1-3, with D uncertain. The CDR3 runs 12 residues. Germline V gene sequence: CDR1 MNHNS, CDR2 SASEGT. Trimming removed 8 bases from V and 1 base from J, with 6 bases in between. This CDR3 is CASEHSGNTIYF. CDR3 nucleotides: TGTGCCAGCGAGCATTCTGGAAACACCATATATTTT.

On this clonotype: Without the conserved terminal phenylalanine or tryptophan, this CDR3 likely stems from a read error. It is unclear where the CDR3 begins or ends on the DNA, so no DNA is shown, and the CDR3 is as TCRdb lists it. The V call is TRBV7-8, the J call TRBJ2-7. Counting both end residues, the CDR3 totals 15 amino acids. Germline CDR1 SGHVS, CDR2 FQNEAQ. The CDR3 reads CASSFDDTYEQYFGS.

This clonotype has a handful of counts. V is TRBV5-1 and J is TRBJ1-2; 8 bases match TRBD1. The CDR3 runs to 14 residues. Per the germline V gene, CDR1 is SGHRS and CDR2 is YFSETQ. The V segment lost 4 bases and the J segment 4 bases; nucleotides outside the gene matches: 6. The CDR3 region is CASSIQGAGYGYTF. In DNA, the CDR3 is TGCGCCAGCAGCATTCAGGGGGCCGGCTATGGCTACACCTTC.

This clonotype appeared a single time. The chain links TRBV7-2 to TRBJ2-3; D remains ambiguous. V lost 4 bases to trimming and J lost 6 bases, with 8 bases between them. The CDR3 totals 12 residues. The V gene's germline CDR1 is SGHTA and CDR2 FQGNSA. This chain's CDR3 is CASSSWTDTQYF. CDR3 DNA sequence: TGTGCCAGCAGCTCCTGGACGGATACGCAGTATTTT.

The V and J genes are TRBV6-1 and TRBJ1-1; D is tentatively TRBD1 or TRBD2 (6 bases each). The DNA end is more similar to TRBJ2-2, so the J call may be wrong. Germline V CDR1 and CDR2: MNHNS, SASEGT. The CDR3 runs 17 residues. CDR3 DNA sequence: TGTGCCAGCAGTGGACGAGGGGGAGGAAATAACACCGGGGAGCTGTTTTTT. Protein product: CASSGRGGGNNTGELFF.

With regard to this clonotype: Compared with germline, one end of the junction differs, possibly owing to a read error. The chain joins TRBV7-4 to TRBJ2-3, with a possible D match to TRBD2 (6 bases). Germline V gene lookup returns CDR1 SGHVT and CDR2 SQSDAQ. The CDR3 has 15 residues. The CDR3 spells CASSFLEGGAETQYF. In DNA, the CDR3 is TGTGCCAGCAGCTTTCTGGAGGGAGGAGCAGAGACGCAGTATTTT. Full variable domain (remainder filled in from reference TRBV7-4 and TRBJ2-3): GAGVSQSPRYKVAKRGRDVALRCDSISGHVTLYWYRQTLGQGSEVLTYSQSDAQRDKSGRPSGRFSAERPERSVSTLKIQRTEQGDSAVYLCASSFLEGGAETQYFGPGTRLTVL.

The chain carries TRBV5-1 and TRBJ2-5; no definite D call. This CDR3 spans 13 amino acids. The ends were cut back, 0 bases at V and 1 base at J, with 4 bases in the middle. The germline gives CDR1 SGHRS, CDR2 YFSETQ. The CDR3 loop reads CASSLALQETQYF. The CDR3 DNA is TGCGCCAGCAGCTTGGCCCTCCAAGAGACCCAGTACTTC. Based on the CDR3 plus reference TRBV5-1 and TRBJ2-5, the full variable domain is KAGVTQTPRYLIKTRGQQVTLSCSPISGHRSVSWYQQTPGQGLQFLFEYFSETQRNKGNFPGRFSGRQFSNSRSEMNVSTLELGDSALYLCASSLALQETQYFGPGTRLLVL.

This clonotype was observed once. V usage is TRBV7-8 and J usage is TRBJ2-1; perhaps TRBD1 as D (5 bases). This CDR3 contains 16 residues. Germline CDR1 and CDR2: SGHVS and FQNEAQ. V lost 5 bases, J lost 0 bases, and 14 bases lay in between. CDR3 bases: TGTGCCAGCAGCCGCAAGGGGCCAAACTCCTACAATGAGCAGTTCTTC. It yields the protein CASSRKGPNSYNEQFF.